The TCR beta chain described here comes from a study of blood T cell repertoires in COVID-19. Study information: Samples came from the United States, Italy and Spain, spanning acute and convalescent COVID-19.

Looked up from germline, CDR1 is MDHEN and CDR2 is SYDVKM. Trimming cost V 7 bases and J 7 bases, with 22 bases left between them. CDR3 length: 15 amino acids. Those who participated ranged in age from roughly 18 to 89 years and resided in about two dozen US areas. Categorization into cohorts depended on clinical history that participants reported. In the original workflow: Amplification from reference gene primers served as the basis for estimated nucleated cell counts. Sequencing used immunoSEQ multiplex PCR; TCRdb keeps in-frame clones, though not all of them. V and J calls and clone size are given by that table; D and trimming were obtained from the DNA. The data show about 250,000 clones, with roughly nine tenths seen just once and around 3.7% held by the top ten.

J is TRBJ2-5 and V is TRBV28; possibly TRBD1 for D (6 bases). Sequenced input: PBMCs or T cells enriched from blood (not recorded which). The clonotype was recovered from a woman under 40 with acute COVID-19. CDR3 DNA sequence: TGTGCCAGCAATAAAACAGGGCGGAAAGTGGGGACCCAGTACTTC. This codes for CASNKTGRKVGTQYF.